The T cell receptor (beta chain) under discussion was sequenced for a study of T cell responses to AZD1222 COVID-19 vaccine. Findings and caveats of the study: White British people made up most donors, females outnumbered males, and clonal diversity was possibly underestimated. It was only 6 or 7 AZD1222 recipients who were seropositive at baseline.

Of note for this clone: As yet, its antigen is unknown.

Trimming cost V 6 bases and J 6 bases; bases outside gene matches: 5. Germline V CDR1 and CDR2: MDHEN, SYDVKM. This CDR3 has 15 amino acids. Sequenced by immunoSEQ multiplex PCR; TCRdb stores in-frame clones only, minus some. The table records about 84,000 clones, approximately 83% of them present only once. The clonotype was recovered from an adult who received the AZD1222 COVID-19 vaccine. The chain is built from TRBV28 and TRBJ1-6; 10 bases map to TRBD1. Material: peripheral blood, obtained 28 days after the second AZD1222 dose. CDR3 in amino acids: CASSAGQGINSPLHF. The CDR3 bases are TGTGCCAGCAGCGCGGGACAGGGGATTAATTCACCCCTCCACTTT.